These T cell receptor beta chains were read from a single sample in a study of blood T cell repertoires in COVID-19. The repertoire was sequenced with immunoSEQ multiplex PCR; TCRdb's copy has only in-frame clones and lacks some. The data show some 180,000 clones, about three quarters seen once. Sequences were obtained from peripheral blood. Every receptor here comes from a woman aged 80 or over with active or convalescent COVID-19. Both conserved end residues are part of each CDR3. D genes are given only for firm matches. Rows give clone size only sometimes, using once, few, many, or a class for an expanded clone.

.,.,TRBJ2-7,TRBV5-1,TGCGCCAGCCGTCCTAGCACAGGGGGCGGGAGGGAGCAGTACTTC,CASRPSTGGGREQYF
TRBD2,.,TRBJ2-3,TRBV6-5,TGTGCCAGCAGTTATTCTAGCGGGGGGCCTAAAGATACGCAGTATTTT,CASSYSSGGPKDTQYF
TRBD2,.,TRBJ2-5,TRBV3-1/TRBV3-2,TGTGCCAGCAGCCAAAACACGACTAGCTCCCAATTTCAAGAGACCCAGTACTTC,CASSQNTTSSQFQETQYF
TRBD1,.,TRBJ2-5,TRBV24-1,TGTGCCACCAGTGCCCGACAGGGGGCCATCGAGACCCAGTACTTC,CATSARQGAIETQYF
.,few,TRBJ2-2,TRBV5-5,TGTGCCAGCAGGCGTGTCCAGGGGACCGGGGAGCTGTTTTTT,CASRRVQGTGELFF
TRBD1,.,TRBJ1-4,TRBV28,TGTGCCAGCAGTTTTCTGACAGGGGGATATGAAAAACTGTTTTTT,CASSFLTGGYEKLFF
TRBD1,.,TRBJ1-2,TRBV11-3,TGTGCCAGCAGCCTATCCGAGAGGGGGCACCATGGCTACACCTTC,CASSLSERGHHGYTF
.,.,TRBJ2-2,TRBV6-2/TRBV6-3,TGTGCCAGCAGTCTCGACAGGATGAACACCGGGGAGCTGTTTTTT,CASSLDRMNTGELFF
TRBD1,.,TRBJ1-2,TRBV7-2,TGTGCCAGCAGCTATACAGGGGCTAACTATGGCTACACCTTC,CASSYTGANYGYTF
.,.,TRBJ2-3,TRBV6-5,TGTGCCAGCATATTGGACAAAATCACAGATACGCAGTATTTT,CASILDKITDTQYF
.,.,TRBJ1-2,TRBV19,TGTGCCAGTAGTAGCGGAATGAACTATGGCTACACCTTC,CASSSGMNYGYTF
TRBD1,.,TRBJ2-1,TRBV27,TGTGCCAGCAGTTCCCCTCAAAATGACAGGGGGGGGCTAGCGGTCAGCTCCTACAATGAGCAGTTCTTC,CASSSPQNDRGGLAVSSYNEQFF
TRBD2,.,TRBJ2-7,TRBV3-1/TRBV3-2,TGTGCCAGCAGCCAAGGGGGACTAGCGGGGGTCTCCCTCTACGAGCAGTACTTC,CASSQGGLAGVSLYEQYF
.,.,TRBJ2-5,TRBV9,TGTGCCAGCAGCGTAATGGCCTCGGGTGAAGAGACCCAGTACTTC,CASSVMASGEETQYF
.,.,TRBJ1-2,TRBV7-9,TGTGCCAGCAGCTTAGCGTGGACAAAAATGGGTGGCTACACCTTC,CASSLAWTKMGGYTF
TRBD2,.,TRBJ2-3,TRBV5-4,TGTGCCAGCAGCTTGGTCCCAGCGGGGGCCACAGATACGCAGTATTTT,CASSLVPAGATDTQYF
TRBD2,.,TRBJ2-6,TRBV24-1,TGTGCCACCAGTGACCAAACTAGCGGGGGGGCCGGTGGGGCCAACGTCCTGACTTTC,CATSDQTSGGAGGANVLTF
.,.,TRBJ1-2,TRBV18,TGTGCCAGCTCACCAGCGGAGCCTTATGGCTACACCTTC,CASSPAEPYGYTF
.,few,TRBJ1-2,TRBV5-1,TGCGCCAGCAGCTTTCTGGACGGGAGGAGTGAGGATGGCTACACCTTC,CASSFLDGRSEDGYTF
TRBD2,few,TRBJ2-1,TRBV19,TGTGCCAGTAGGCCCCGGGGGGGGATATACAATGAGCAGTTCTTC,CASRPRGGIYNEQFF